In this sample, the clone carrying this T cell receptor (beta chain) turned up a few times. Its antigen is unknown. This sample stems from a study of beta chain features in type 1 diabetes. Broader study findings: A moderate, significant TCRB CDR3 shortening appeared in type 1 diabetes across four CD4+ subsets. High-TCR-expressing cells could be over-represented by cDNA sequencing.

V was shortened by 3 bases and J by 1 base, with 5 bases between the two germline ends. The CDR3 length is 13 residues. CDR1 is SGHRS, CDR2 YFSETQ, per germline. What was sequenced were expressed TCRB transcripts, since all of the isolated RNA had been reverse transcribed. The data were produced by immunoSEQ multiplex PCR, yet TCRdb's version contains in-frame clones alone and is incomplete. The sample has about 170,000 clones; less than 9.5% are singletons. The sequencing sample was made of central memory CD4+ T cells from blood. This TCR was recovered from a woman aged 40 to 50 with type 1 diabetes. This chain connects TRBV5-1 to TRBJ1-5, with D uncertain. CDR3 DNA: TGCGCCAGCAGCTCAGGCAGCAATCAGCCCCAGCATTTT. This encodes CASSSGSNQPQHF.